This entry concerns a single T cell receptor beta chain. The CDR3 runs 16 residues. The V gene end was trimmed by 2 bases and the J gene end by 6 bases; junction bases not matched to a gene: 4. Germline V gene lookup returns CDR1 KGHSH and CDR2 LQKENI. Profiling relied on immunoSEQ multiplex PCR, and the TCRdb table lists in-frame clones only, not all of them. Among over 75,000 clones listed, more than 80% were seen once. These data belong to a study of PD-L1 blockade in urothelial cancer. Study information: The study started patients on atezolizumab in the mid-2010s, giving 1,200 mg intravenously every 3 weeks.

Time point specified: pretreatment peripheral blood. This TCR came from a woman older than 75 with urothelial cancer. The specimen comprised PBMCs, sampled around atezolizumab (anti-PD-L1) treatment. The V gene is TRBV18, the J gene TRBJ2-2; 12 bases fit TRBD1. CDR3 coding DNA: TGTGCCAGCTCACCAGCGGGACAGGGGGCCTCCGGGGAGCTGTTTTTT. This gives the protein CASSPAGQGASGELFF.